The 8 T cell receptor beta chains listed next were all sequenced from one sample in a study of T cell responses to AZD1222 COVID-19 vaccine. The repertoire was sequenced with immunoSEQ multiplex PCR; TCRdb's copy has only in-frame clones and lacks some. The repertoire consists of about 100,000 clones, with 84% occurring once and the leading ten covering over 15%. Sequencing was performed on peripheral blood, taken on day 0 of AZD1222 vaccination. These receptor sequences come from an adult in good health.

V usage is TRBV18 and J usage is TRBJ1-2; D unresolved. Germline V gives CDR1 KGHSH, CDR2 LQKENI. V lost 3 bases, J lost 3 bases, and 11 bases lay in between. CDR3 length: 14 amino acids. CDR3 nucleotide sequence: TGTGCCAGCTCACCTCGGACCGGTGACTATGGCTACACCTTC. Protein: CASSPRTGDYGYTF.

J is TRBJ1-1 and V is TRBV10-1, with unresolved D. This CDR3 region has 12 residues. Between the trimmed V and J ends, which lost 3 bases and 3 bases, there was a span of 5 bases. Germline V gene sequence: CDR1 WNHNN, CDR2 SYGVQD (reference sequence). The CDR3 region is CASSDTHTEAFF. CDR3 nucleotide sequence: TGCGCCAGCAGTGATACCCACACTGAAGCTTTCTTT.

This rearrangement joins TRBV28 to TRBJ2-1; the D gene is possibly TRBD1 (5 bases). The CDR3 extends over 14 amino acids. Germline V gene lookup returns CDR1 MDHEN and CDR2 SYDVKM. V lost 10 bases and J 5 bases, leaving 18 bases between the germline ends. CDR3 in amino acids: CANSGLRTNNEQFF. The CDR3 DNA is TGTGCCAACTCTGGGCTCCGGACAAACAATGAGCAGTTCTTC.

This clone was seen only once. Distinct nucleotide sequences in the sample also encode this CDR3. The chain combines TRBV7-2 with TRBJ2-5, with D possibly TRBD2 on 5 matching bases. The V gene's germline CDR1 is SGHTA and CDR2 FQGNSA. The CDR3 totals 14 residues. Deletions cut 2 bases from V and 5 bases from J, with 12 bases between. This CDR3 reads CASSLSGSRETQYF. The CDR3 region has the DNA TGTGCCAGCAGCTTATCTGGGAGTAGGGAGACCCAGTACTTC.

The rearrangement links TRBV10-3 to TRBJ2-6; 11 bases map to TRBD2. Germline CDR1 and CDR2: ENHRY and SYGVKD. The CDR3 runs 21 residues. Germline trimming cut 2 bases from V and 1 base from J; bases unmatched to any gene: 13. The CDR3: CAISEQPRTSGRASGANVLTF. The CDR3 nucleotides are TGTGCCATCAGTGAGCAGCCCCGAACTAGCGGGAGAGCTTCTGGGGCCAACGTCCTGACTTTC.

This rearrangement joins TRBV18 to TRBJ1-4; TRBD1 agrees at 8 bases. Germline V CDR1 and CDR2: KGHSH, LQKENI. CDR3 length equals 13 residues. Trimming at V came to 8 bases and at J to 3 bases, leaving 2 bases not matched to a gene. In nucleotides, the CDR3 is TGTGCCAGCCAGACAGGGGCTAATGAAAAACTGTTTTTT. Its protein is CASQTGANEKLFF. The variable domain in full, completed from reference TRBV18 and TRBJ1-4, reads NAGVMQNPRHLVRRRGQEARLRCSPMKGHSHVYWYRQLPEEGLKFMVYLQKENIIDESGMPKERFSAEFPKEGPSILRIQQVVRGDSAAYFCASQTGANEKLFFGSGTQLSVL.

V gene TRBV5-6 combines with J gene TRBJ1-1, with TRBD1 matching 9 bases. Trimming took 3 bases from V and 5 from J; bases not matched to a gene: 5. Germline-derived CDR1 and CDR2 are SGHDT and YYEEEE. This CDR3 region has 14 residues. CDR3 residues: CASSSRDRDTEAFF. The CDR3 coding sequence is TGTGCCAGCAGCTCCCGGGACAGGGATACTGAAGCTTTCTTT.

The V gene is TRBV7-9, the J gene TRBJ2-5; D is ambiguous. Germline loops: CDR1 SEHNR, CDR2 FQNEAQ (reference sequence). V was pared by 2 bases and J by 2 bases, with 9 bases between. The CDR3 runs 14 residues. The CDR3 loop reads CASSLYKNQETQYF. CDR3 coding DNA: TGTGCCAGCAGCTTATATAAGAATCAAGAGACCCAGTACTTC.